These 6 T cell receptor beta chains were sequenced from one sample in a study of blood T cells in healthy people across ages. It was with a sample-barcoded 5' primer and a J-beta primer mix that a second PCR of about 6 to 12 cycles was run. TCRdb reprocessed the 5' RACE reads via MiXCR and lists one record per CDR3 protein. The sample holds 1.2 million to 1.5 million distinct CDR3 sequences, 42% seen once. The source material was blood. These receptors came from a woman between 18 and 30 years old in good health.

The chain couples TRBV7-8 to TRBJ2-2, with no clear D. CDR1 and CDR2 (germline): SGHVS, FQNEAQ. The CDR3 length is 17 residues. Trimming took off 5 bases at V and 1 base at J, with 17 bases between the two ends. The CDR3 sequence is CASSPRAVSGNTGELFF. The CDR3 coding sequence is TGTGCCAGCAGCCCAAGGGCGGTTTCGGGGAACACCGGGGAGCTGTTTTTT.

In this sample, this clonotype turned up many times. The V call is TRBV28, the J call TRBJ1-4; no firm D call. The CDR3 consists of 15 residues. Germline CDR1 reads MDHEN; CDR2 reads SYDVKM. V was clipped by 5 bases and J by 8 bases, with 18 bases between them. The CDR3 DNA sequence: TGTGCCAGCAGTCCTGCGGCAGAACCCAACGAAAAACTGTTTTTT. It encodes CASSPAAEPNEKLFF. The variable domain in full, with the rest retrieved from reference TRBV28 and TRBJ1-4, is DVKVTQSSRYLVKRTGEKVFLECVQDMDHENMFWYRQDPGLGLRLIYFSYDVKMKEKGDIPEGYSVSREKKERFSLILESASTNQTSMYLCASSPAAEPNEKLFFGSGTQLSVL.

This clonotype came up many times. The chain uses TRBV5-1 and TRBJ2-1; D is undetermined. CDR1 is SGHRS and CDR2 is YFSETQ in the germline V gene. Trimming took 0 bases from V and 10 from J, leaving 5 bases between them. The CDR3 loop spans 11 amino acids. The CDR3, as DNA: TGCGCCAGCAGCTTGGCCCAGGAGCAGTTCTTC. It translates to CASSLAQEQFF.

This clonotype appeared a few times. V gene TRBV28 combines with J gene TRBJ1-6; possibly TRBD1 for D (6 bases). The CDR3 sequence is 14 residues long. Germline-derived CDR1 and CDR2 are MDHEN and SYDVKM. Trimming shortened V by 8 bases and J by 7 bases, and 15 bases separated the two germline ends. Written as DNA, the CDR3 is TGTGCCAGCGGCGGACAGTCCGCAAATTCACCCCTCCACTTT. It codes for CASGGQSANSPLHF.

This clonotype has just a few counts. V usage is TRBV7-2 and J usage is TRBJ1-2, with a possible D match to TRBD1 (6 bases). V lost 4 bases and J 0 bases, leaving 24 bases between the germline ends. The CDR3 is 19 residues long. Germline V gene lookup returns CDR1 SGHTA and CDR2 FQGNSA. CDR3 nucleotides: TGTGCCAGCAGCTCCAACAGGGCTCAAGCCTCTACAGCTAACTATGGCTACACCTTC. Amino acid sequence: CASSSNRAQASTANYGYTF.

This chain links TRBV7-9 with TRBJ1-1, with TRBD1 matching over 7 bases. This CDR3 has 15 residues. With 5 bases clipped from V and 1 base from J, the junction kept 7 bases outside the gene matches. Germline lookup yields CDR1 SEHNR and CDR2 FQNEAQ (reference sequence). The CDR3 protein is CASSRGTAKNTEAFF. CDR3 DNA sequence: TGTGCCAGCAGCAGGGGGACAGCCAAGAACACTGAAGCTTTCTTT.